These T cell receptor beta chains were read from a single sample in a study of CD8+ T cells in alopecia areata. Sequenced by immunoSEQ multiplex PCR; TCRdb stores in-frame clones only, minus some. The data show about 200,000 clones, 60% seen once. Sample: CD4+ T cells sorted from blood, taken at week 4, from a patient treated with tofacitinib. These receptors all stem from a human donor with alopecia areata. Each CDR3 is given with its conserved first and last residue. The D gene is left open where the match is weak. Clone size, where shown, is once, few, many, or a class for clones that have expanded.

clone_size: few
d_call: .
v_call: TRBV30
j_call: TRBJ1-6
cdr3_aa: CAWSAQSASPLHF
cdr3_nt: TGTGCCTGGAGTGCTCAATCTGCTTCACCCCTCCACTTT

clone_size: .
d_call: .
v_call: TRBV7-2
j_call: TRBJ2-6
cdr3_aa: CASPTPGGANVLTF
cdr3_nt: TGTGCCAGCCCTACCCCGGGGGGGGCCAACGTCCTGACTTTC

clone_size: .
d_call: TRBD1
v_call: TRBV30
j_call: TRBJ2-7
cdr3_aa: CAWSRDSSYEQYF
cdr3_nt: TGTGCCTGGAGCAGGGACAGCAGCTACGAGCAGTACTTC

clone_size: .
d_call: .
v_call: TRBV30
j_call: TRBJ1-1
cdr3_aa: CASRGDTEAFF
cdr3_nt: TGTGCCTCAAGAGGGGACACTGAAGCTTTCTTT

clone_size: once
d_call: TRBD1
v_call: TRBV10-3
j_call: TRBJ1-1
cdr3_aa: CAIREGQARTEAFF
cdr3_nt: TGTGCCATCAGAGAGGGACAGGCGAGAACTGAAGCTTTCTTT

clone_size: once
d_call: TRBD1
v_call: TRBV9
j_call: TRBJ1-2
cdr3_aa: CASHSGTGHYGYTF
cdr3_nt: TGTGCCAGCCACTCGGGGACAGGCCATTATGGCTACACCTTC

clone_size: few
d_call: .
v_call: TRBV5-6
j_call: TRBJ1-1
cdr3_aa: CASSPRRNTEAFF
cdr3_nt: TGTGCCAGCAGCCCGAGGAGGAACACTGAAGCTTTCTTT

clone_size: .
d_call: TRBD1
v_call: TRBV7-2
j_call: TRBJ2-5
cdr3_aa: CASSLDRGLETQYF
cdr3_nt: TGTGCCAGCAGCTTAGACAGGGGGCTGGAGACCCAGTACTTC

clone_size: once
d_call: .
v_call: TRBV11-2
j_call: TRBJ2-5
cdr3_aa: CASSLEGTQETQYF
cdr3_nt: TGTGCCAGCAGCTTAGAGGGGACCCAAGAGACCCAGTACTTC

clone_size: .
d_call: .
v_call: TRBV2
j_call: TRBJ1-2
cdr3_aa: CASSEGGYTF
cdr3_nt: TGTGCCAGCAGTGAGGGCGGCTACACCTTC

clone_size: .
d_call: TRBD1
v_call: TRBV27
j_call: TRBJ1-1
cdr3_aa: CASSLSRTGVNTEAFF
cdr3_nt: TGTGCCAGCAGTTTATCGCGGACAGGGGTGAACACTGAAGCTTTCTTT

clone_size: few
d_call: TRBD1
v_call: TRBV9
j_call: TRBJ2-3
cdr3_aa: CASSGWTGGTDTQYF
cdr3_nt: TGTGCCAGCAGCGGATGGACAGGGGGCACAGATACGCAGTATTTT

clone_size: .
d_call: .
v_call: TRBV5-1
j_call: TRBJ1-1
cdr3_aa: CASSLENTITEAFF
cdr3_nt: TGCGCCAGCAGCTTGGAAAACACCATCACTGAAGCTTTCTTT

clone_size: few
d_call: TRBD1
v_call: TRBV7-7
j_call: TRBJ2-5
cdr3_aa: CASSPLRQGRQETQYF
cdr3_nt: TGTGCTAGCAGCCCGCTGCGACAGGGGAGACAAGAGACCCAGTACTTC

clone_size: .
d_call: .
v_call: TRBV29-1
j_call: TRBJ2-6
cdr3_aa: CSVGRDGSSGANVLTF
cdr3_nt: TGCAGCGTTGGCCGGGACGGAAGCTCTGGGGCCAACGTCCTGACTTTC

clone_size: .
d_call: .
v_call: TRBV13
j_call: TRBJ2-3
cdr3_aa: CASSFLSGPTDTQYF
cdr3_nt: TGTGCCAGCAGCTTTCTTTCTGGGCCCACAGATACGCAGTATTTT

clone_size: .
d_call: TRBD1
v_call: TRBV2
j_call: TRBJ1-2
cdr3_aa: CASSQDRDYGYTF
cdr3_nt: TGTGCCAGCAGCCAAGACAGGGACTATGGCTACACCTTC

clone_size: few
d_call: .
v_call: TRBV2
j_call: TRBJ1-1
cdr3_aa: CASSAPKGWQMNTEAFF
cdr3_nt: TGTGCCAGCAGTGCACCAAAGGGATGGCAGATGAACACTGAAGCTTTCTTT

clone_size: .
d_call: .
v_call: TRBV6-5
j_call: TRBJ1-1
cdr3_aa: CASSYGAGYYTEAFF
cdr3_nt: TGTGCCAGCAGTTACGGGGCAGGTTATTACACTGAAGCTTTCTTT

clone_size: .
d_call: TRBD2
v_call: TRBV7-3
j_call: TRBJ2-1
cdr3_aa: CASSPIAGHNEQFF
cdr3_nt: TGTGCCAGCAGCCCCATAGCGGGGCACAATGAGCAGTTCTTC

clone_size: few
d_call: TRBD1
v_call: TRBV29-1
j_call: TRBJ2-5
cdr3_aa: CSVELGTGYPLGETQYF
cdr3_nt: TGCAGCGTTGAACTCGGGACAGGGTACCCTCTCGGGGAGACCCAGTACTTC

clone_size: .
d_call: .
v_call: TRBV30
j_call: TRBJ2-5
cdr3_aa: CAWSGQYQETQYF
cdr3_nt: TGTGCCTGGAGCGGACAGTACCAAGAGACCCAGTACTTC

clone_size: .
d_call: .
v_call: TRBV5-1
j_call: TRBJ2-5
cdr3_aa: CASRGIGQETQYF
cdr3_nt: TGCGCCAGCAGGGGGATCGGGCAAGAGACCCAGTACTTC

clone_size: .
d_call: TRBD1
v_call: TRBV7-2
j_call: TRBJ2-5
cdr3_aa: CASSRRDRGETQYF
cdr3_nt: TGTGCCAGCAGCCGCCGGGACAGGGGAGAGACCCAGTACTTC

clone_size: few
d_call: TRBD1
v_call: TRBV4-1
j_call: TRBJ1-6
cdr3_aa: CASNRQGESPLHF
cdr3_nt: TGCGCCAGCAATCGACAGGGAGAATCACCCCTCCACTTT

clone_size: .
d_call: .
v_call: TRBV5-4
j_call: TRBJ1-2
cdr3_aa: CASSRQGGRDYGYTF
cdr3_nt: TGTGCCAGCAGCCGGCAGGGTGGGAGGGACTATGGCTACACCTTC

clone_size: few
d_call: .
v_call: TRBV18
j_call: TRBJ2-1
cdr3_aa: CASSPPTTFEQFF
cdr3_nt: TGTGCCAGCTCACCACCGACGACTTTTGAGCAGTTCTTC

clone_size: .
d_call: .
v_call: TRBV28
j_call: TRBJ1-2
cdr3_aa: CASSSPNYGYTF
cdr3_nt: TGTGCCAGCAGTTCACCTAACTATGGCTACACCTTC

clone_size: few
d_call: .
v_call: TRBV19
j_call: TRBJ2-7
cdr3_aa: CASSNSGRQYF
cdr3_nt: TGTGCCAGTAGTAACTCGGGCCGGCAGTACTTC

clone_size: .
d_call: .
v_call: TRBV5-1
j_call: TRBJ2-3
cdr3_aa: CASSSLGTQYF
cdr3_nt: TGCGCCAGCAGCTCCTTAGGTACGCAGTATTTT

clone_size: .
d_call: TRBD1
v_call: TRBV2
j_call: TRBJ1-4
cdr3_aa: CASSPRTGNEKLFF
cdr3_nt: TGTGCCAGCAGTCCGCGGACAGGGAATGAAAAACTGTTTTTT

clone_size: .
d_call: .
v_call: TRBV30
j_call: TRBJ2-3
cdr3_aa: CAWSVPLGGGPLDTQYF
cdr3_nt: TGTGCCTGGAGTGTACCCCTCGGCGGGGGCCCGCTGGATACGCAGTATTTT

clone_size: once
d_call: .
v_call: TRBV12-5
j_call: TRBJ1-5
cdr3_aa: CASGRGGFDDQPQHF
cdr3_nt: TGTGCTAGTGGCCGGGGGGGGTTTGACGATCAGCCCCAGCATTTT

clone_size: .
d_call: .
v_call: TRBV11-2
j_call: TRBJ2-3
cdr3_aa: CASSIGGDTQYF
cdr3_nt: TGTGCCAGCAGCATTGGGGGGGATACGCAGTATTTT

clone_size: .
d_call: TRBD1
v_call: TRBV28
j_call: TRBJ1-2
cdr3_aa: CASSSSPDREEGYTF
cdr3_nt: TGTGCCAGCAGTTCATCCCCTGACAGGGAAGAGGGCTACACCTTC

clone_size: few
d_call: TRBD1
v_call: TRBV5-6
j_call: TRBJ2-6
cdr3_aa: CASSLLAQGYSGANVLTF
cdr3_nt: TGTGCCAGCAGCTTGCTCGCACAGGGGTACTCTGGGGCCAACGTCCTGACTTTC